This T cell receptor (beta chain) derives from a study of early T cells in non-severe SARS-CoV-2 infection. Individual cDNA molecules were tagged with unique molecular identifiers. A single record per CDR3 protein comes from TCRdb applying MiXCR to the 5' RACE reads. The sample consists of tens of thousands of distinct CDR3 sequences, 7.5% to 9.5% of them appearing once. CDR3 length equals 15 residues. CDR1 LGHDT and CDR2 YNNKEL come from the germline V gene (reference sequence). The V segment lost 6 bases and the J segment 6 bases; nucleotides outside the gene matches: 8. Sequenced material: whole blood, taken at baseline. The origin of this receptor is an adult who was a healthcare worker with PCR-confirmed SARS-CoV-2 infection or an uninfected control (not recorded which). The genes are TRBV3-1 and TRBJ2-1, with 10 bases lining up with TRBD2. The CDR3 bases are TGTGCCAGCAGGGCAGCGGGAGGGCCCCTCAATGAGCAGTTCTTC. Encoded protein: CASRAAGGPLNEQFF.